Shown below are 17 T cell receptor beta chains from a single sample sequenced in a study of cytomegalovirus exposure and HLA in healthy donors. The method was immunoSEQ multiplex PCR; TCRdb's version includes in-frame clones alone and lacks a portion of them. The data show approximately 58,000 clones, with about 95% seen just once and 5.5% to 7.5% held by the top ten. The sample consisted of PBMCs. The receptors stem from a woman aged 18-30 years in good health and CMV-seropositive.

The CDR3 protein is CSGGQGSGNEQFF. The DNA for the CDR3 is TGCAGCGGCGGACAGGGCTCAGGGAATGAGCAGTTCTTC. V is TRBV29-1 and J is TRBJ2-1, with TRBD1 matching 8 bases. V dropped 7 bases and J dropped 7; count of bases not matched to a gene: 9. This CDR3 region has 13 residues. Looked up from germline, CDR1 is SQVTM and CDR2 is ANQGSEA.

The CDR3 nucleotides read TGTGCCAGCAGCTTAAGGATCCGACAGGGGGCCTCCTACAATGAGCAGTTCTTC. It yields the protein CASSLRIRQGASYNEQFF. The chain employs TRBV7-8 and TRBJ2-1, with 10 nucleotides matching TRBD1. The V gene's germline CDR1 is SGHVS and CDR2 FQNEAQ. This CDR3 comprises 18 residues. V shed 2 bases, J shed 0 bases, and the junction held 7 bases outside the gene matches.

This clone occurred once. The rearrangement uses TRBV5-4 and TRBJ2-7; D might be TRBD2 (5 bases). This CDR3 is built from 12 residues. Germline V gene sequence: CDR1 SGHNT, CDR2 YYREEE (reference sequence). V gave up 6 bases and J gave up 3 bases, with 10 bases separating them. CDR3 region: CASKGRGYEQYF. In DNA form, the CDR3 reads TGTGCCAGCAAAGGGAGAGGCTACGAGCAGTACTTC.

This sequence joins TRBV10-1 and TRBJ2-1; 14 bases match TRBD2. J was trimmed by 6 bases and V by 4 bases; bases with no gene match: 5. There are 16 residues in the CDR3. The germline V gene encodes CDR1 WNHNN and CDR2 SYGVQD (reference sequence). CDR3 sequence: CASSVSGTSGSNEQFF. The CDR3 nucleotides are TGCGCCAGCAGTGTTTCCGGGACTAGCGGGAGCAATGAGCAGTTCTTC.

This clone came up once. The chain employs TRBV10-2 and TRBJ1-1; no clear D. The germline CDR1 and CDR2 sequences are WSHSY and SAAADI. V dropped 6 bases and J dropped 0 bases, with 11 bases sitting between them. This CDR3 is 14 amino acids long. The CDR3 loop is CASRARNMNTEAFF. The DNA of the CDR3 is TGCGCCAGCAGGGCCAGAAACATGAACACTGAAGCTTTCTTT.

V and J are TRBV5-4 and TRBJ1-3, with 8 bases lining up with TRBD1. CDR1 is SGHNT, CDR2 YYREEE, per germline (reference sequence). V gave up 0 bases and J gave up 4 bases; unmatched junction bases: 3. The CDR3 covers 15 residues. In DNA, the CDR3 is TGTGCCAGCAGCTTGGAGGACAGGGCCGGAAACACCATATATTTT. It is translated as CASSLEDRAGNTIYF.

The chain has TRBV18 and TRBJ2-1; TRBD2 matches 11 bases. This CDR3 has 16 amino acids. The germline CDR1 and CDR2 sequences are KGHSH and LQKENI. V gave up 3 bases and J gave up 4 bases; unmatched junction bases: 5. The CDR3 region has the DNA TGTGCCAGCTCACCGCCCGGGACTAGCGGTTACAATGAGCAGTTCTTC. This codes for CASSPPGTSGYNEQFF.

This chain connects TRBV5-1 to TRBJ1-3; possibly TRBD1 for D (6 bases). The CDR3 sequence is 20 residues long. Trimming stripped 0 bases from V and 0 bases from J, with 22 bases between. The germline gives CDR1 SGHRS, CDR2 YFSETQ. The CDR3 DNA is TGCGCCAGCAGCTTGGGGGAACCGGGTATCAGGGGAAGCTCTGGAAACACCATATATTTT. Amino acid sequence: CASSLGEPGIRGSSGNTIYF.

The J gene is TRBJ2-3, the V gene TRBV7-9; TRBD2 is a possible D gene (6 bases). Germline CDR1 is SEHNR and CDR2 is FQNEAQ (reference sequence). Trimming stripped 5 bases from V and 4 bases from J, with 13 bases between. The CDR3 length is 14 residues. CDR3 bases: TGTGCCAGCAGCCCGGGGGTAGCTTCAGATACGCAGTATTTT. Residues: CASSPGVASDTQYF.

The DNA of the CDR3 is TGTGCCAGCAGAATGGGACTAGGAACTGGGGAGCTGTTTTTT. It translates to CASRMGLGTGELFF. The chain uses TRBV6-5 and TRBJ2-2; the match to TRBD2 covers 8 bases. Germline V gene sequence: CDR1 MNHEY, CDR2 SVGAGI. The CDR3 contains 14 residues. V shed 6 bases, J shed 8 bases, and the junction held 8 bases outside the gene matches.

This clone appeared a single time. The V call is TRBV6-1, the J call TRBJ1-3, with a possible D match to TRBD1 (5 bases). Germline V gene sequence: CDR1 MNHNS, CDR2 SASEGT. CDR3 length: 15 amino acids. Trimming stripped 0 bases from V and 2 bases from J, with 8 bases between. The CDR3 DNA follows: TGTGCCAGCAGTGAAGCGTACAGGACTGGAAACACCATATATTTT. This codes for CASSEAYRTGNTIYF.

This chain's CDR3 is CASSPVGQGGTEAFF. CDR3 sequence (DNA): TGCGCCAGCAGCCCAGTGGGACAGGGGGGCACTGAAGCTTTCTTT. J is TRBJ1-1 and V is TRBV5-1; 11 nucleotides match TRBD1. V lost 4 bases and J lost 4; bases outside the gene matches: 6. This CDR3 has 15 residues. CDR1 is SGHRS, CDR2 YFSETQ, per germline.

This clone was counted once. The chain has TRBV27 and TRBJ2-5, with TRBD1 identical over 8 bases. This CDR3 has 14 residues. With 5 bases clipped from V and 3 bases from J, the junction kept 5 bases outside the gene matches. CDR1 MNHEY and CDR2 SMNVEV come from the germline V gene (reference sequence). Here the CDR3 reads CASSRTGYKETQYF. The CDR3 DNA reads as TGTGCCAGCAGTCGGACAGGGTACAAAGAGACCCAGTACTTC.

This chain links TRBV5-1 with TRBJ2-2; D is perhaps TRBD2 (6 bases). Deletions cut 0 bases from V and 5 bases from J, with 11 bases between. From germline, CDR1 is SGHRS and CDR2 YFSETQ. The CDR3 is 15 amino acids. The CDR3 is CASSLGGVLTGELFF. CDR3 DNA sequence: TGCGCCAGCAGCTTGGGCGGGGTTCTGACCGGGGAGCTGTTTTTT.

The chain recombines TRBV5-4 with TRBJ2-1; tentatively, D is TRBD2 (6 bases). The length of the CDR3 is 12 residues. The germline gives CDR1 SGHNT, CDR2 YYREEE (reference sequence). The ends were cut back, 4 bases at V and 10 bases at J, with 12 bases in the middle. The CDR3 nucleotides read TGTGCCAGCAGCCGGGACTCCAGCGAGCAGTTCTTC. This sequence encodes CASSRDSSEQFF.

This rearrangement joins TRBV4-3 to TRBJ2-6; D not resolved. The V gene lost 0 bases and the J gene lost 0 bases, with 3 bases spanning the gap. The CDR3 is 15 residues long. Germline CDR1 and CDR2: LGHNA and YSLEER. This chain's CDR3 is CASSQDNSGANVLTF. The CDR3 nucleotides read TGCGCCAGCAGCCAAGATAACTCTGGGGCCAACGTCCTGACTTTC.

This chain joins TRBV5-8 and TRBJ2-7; D perhaps matches TRBD2 (6 bases). The CDR3 spans 15 residues. Trimming removed 4 bases at V and 2 bases at J, with 16 bases between. Germline assignment: CDR1 SGHTS and CDR2 YDEGEE. Here the CDR3 reads CASSPDGTPPYEQYF. DNA for the CDR3: TGTGCCAGCAGCCCAGACGGGACTCCTCCCTACGAGCAGTACTTC.